The clone carrying this TCR beta chain was detected once. Its antigen is unknown. This specimen belongs to a study of vaccination and CD4 T cells after COVID-19. Researchers used the Oncomine TCR Beta short-read assay to sequence DNA from cultured CD4+ T cells. TCRdb re-derived calls from the PCR reads in MiXCR, one entry per CDR3 protein. Of 13,000 or so distinct CDR3 sequences in the sample, 50% were seen once. Germline lookup yields CDR1 MNHEY and CDR2 SMNVEV (reference sequence). This CDR3 has 12 residues. V lost 5 bases, J lost 9 bases, and 13 bases lay in between. Documented treatment: roughly 10-day PBMC culture with coronavirus spike peptide pools or control peptides (ViraFEST assay). Under the ViraFEST approach, antigen-specific T cells were expanded with peptide pools and TCRs subsequently sequenced.

The sequenced sample was CD4+ T cells from blood, cultured in vitro. The receptor was isolated from a human donor who had recovered from COVID-19. The chain recombines TRBV27 with TRBJ1-1; no clear D gene. Here the CDR3 DNA reads TGTGCCAGCAGTCTCTTTGGAGAGAAAGCTTTCTTT. Translated: CASSLFGEKAFF.